Each of the 30 T cell receptor beta chains below was sequenced from the same sample in a study of neurological immune-mediated disorders. TCRdb reprocessed the 5' RACE reads via MiXCR and lists one record per CDR3 protein. The data contain 35,000 to 40,000 distinct CDR3 sequences, over 8.5% of them singletons. Noted time point: technical triplicate 1. Sequencing used PBMCs. The receptors come from a man aged 55 to 70 with HTLV-1-associated myelopathy (HAM/TSP).

This clonotype was seen many times. V is TRBV5-1 and J is TRBJ2-1; perhaps TRBD2 as D (5 bases). The CDR3 spans 16 residues. Germline assignment: CDR1 SGHRS and CDR2 YFSETQ. The V end lost 4 bases, the J end lost 0 bases, and 14 bases lay between the germline ends. The chain's CDR3 is CASSRTFRSSYNEQFF. The CDR3 region has the DNA TGCGCCAGCAGCCGGACTTTTCGGAGCTCCTACAATGAGCAGTTCTTC.

This clonotype was seen repeatedly, ten times or more. The rearrangement uses TRBV5-1 and TRBJ1-2, with D possibly being TRBD1 (5 bases). CDR3 length: 14 residues. The ends were cut back, 4 bases at V and 2 bases at J, with 12 bases in the middle. Germline values: CDR1 SGHRS, CDR2 YFSETQ. Written as DNA, the CDR3 is TGCGCCAGCAGCCCGACAGTAACAAACTATGGCTACACCTTC. Its protein product is CASSPTVTNYGYTF.

This clonotype was counted ten times or more. The chain links TRBV5-1 to TRBJ2-5; 10 positions match TRBD1. CDR1 and CDR2 from the germline V gene are SGHRS and YFSETQ. The trim removed 4 bases at V and 4 bases at J, leaving 4 bases unmatched. The CDR3 loop spans 14 amino acids. CDR3: CASSDRGRGETQYF. The CDR3 DNA follows: TGCGCCAGCAGCGACAGGGGGCGCGGAGAGACCCAGTACTTC.

This clonotype was found many times. The chain joins TRBV11-2 to TRBJ2-3; possibly TRBD1 for D (8 bases). Trimming shortened V by 6 bases and J by 0 bases, and 19 bases separated the two germline ends. CDR1 is SGHAT, CDR2 FQNNGV, per germline. The CDR3 consists of 17 residues. The CDR3 DNA sequence: TGTGCCAGCAGATTCGGACAGGGAGGGATTAGCACAGATACGCAGTATTTT. Translating gives CASRFGQGGISTDTQYF.

This clonotype was detected a few times. The chain links TRBV5-1 to TRBJ2-5; D not resolved. The V and J ends lost 4 bases and 2 bases respectively, with 15 bases between them. Germline CDR1 SGHRS, CDR2 YFSETQ. CDR3 length equals 15 residues. The CDR3 DNA follows: TGCGCCAGCAGCCCGTACGCCGGGTCACAAGAGACCCAGTACTTC. Its protein is CASSPYAGSQETQYF.

This clonotype occurred many times. The genes are TRBV27 and TRBJ1-5; TRBD1 matches at 9 bases. Unmatched junction bases numbered 10, after V lost 5 bases and J lost 2 bases. CDR3 size: 17 residues. From germline, CDR1 is MNHEY and CDR2 SMNVEV (reference sequence). Written as DNA, the CDR3 is TGTGCCAGCAGTCACAGGGGGCTTAGGTCGGGCAATCAGCCCCAGCATTTT. Translating it yields CASSHRGLRSGNQPQHF.

This clonotype was counted at least ten times. CDR3 sequence: CATSDNSYEQYF. The CDR3, as DNA: TGTGCCACCAGCGACAACTCCTACGAGCAGTACTTC. This chain uses TRBV15 with TRBJ2-7; D call uncertain. Trimming removed 5 bases at V and 0 bases at J, with 5 bases between. The CDR3 consists of 12 residues. Germline values: CDR1 LNHNV, CDR2 YYDKDF (reference sequence).

This clonotype was found many times. This rearrangement joins TRBV18 to TRBJ2-1; 7 positions agree with TRBD1. Germline assignment: CDR1 KGHSH and CDR2 LQKENI. This CDR3 comprises 14 residues. V was pared by 5 bases and J by 5 bases, with 6 bases of the junction left unmatched. CDR3 amino acids: CASSNRDSHNEQFF. As DNA, the CDR3 is TGTGCCAGCTCAAATAGGGACAGTCACAATGAGCAGTTCTTC.

This clonotype was counted ten times or more. This chain links TRBV25-1 with TRBJ2-3; D uncertain. Trimming pared 3 bases from V and 6 bases from J, leaving 10 bases between. CDR3 size: 13 residues. The V gene's germline CDR1 is MGHDK and CDR2 SYGVNS. As DNA, the CDR3 is TGTGCCAGCAGTGATCTCCGACGGGATACGCAGTATTTT. Its protein product is CASSDLRRDTQYF.

This clonotype was found many times. This chain links TRBV7-8 with TRBJ2-5; TRBD2 agrees at 7 bases. This CDR3 has 18 residues. Germline CDR1 and CDR2: SGHVS and FQNEAQ. The V gene end was trimmed by 2 bases and the J gene end by 5 bases; junction bases not matched to a gene: 17. In nucleotides, the CDR3 is TGTGCCAGCAGCTTATTTGGGGACTACCCGAGCCCAGTGGAGACCCAGTACTTC. Residues: CASSLFGDYPSPVETQYF.

This clonotype showed up many times. This chain links TRBV20-1 with TRBJ1-3; D remains ambiguous. Per the germline V gene, CDR1 is DFQATT and CDR2 is SNEGSKA (reference sequence). Between the trimmed V and J ends, which lost 0 bases and 0 bases, there was a span of 9 bases. The CDR3 has 15 amino acids. The CDR3 sequence: CSARDVRGSGNTIYF. The CDR3, as DNA: TGCAGTGCTAGAGATGTTCGGGGCTCTGGAAACACCATATATTTT.

In its sample, this clonotype was seen many times. The chain has TRBV10-2 and TRBJ1-1; TRBD1 matches at 8 bases. The CDR3 loop spans 14 amino acids. Looked up from germline, CDR1 is WSHSY and CDR2 is SAAADI. V lost 7 bases and J lost 3; bases outside the gene matches: 7. The CDR3 DNA reads as TGCGCCAGCACACGGACAGGGTTGGACACTGAAGCTTTCTTT. Translating gives CASTRTGLDTEAFF.

This clonotype was found many times. The chain combines TRBV20-1 with TRBJ1-5; D is unresolved. This CDR3 contains 13 residues. The ends were cut back, 7 bases at V and 4 bases at J, with 14 bases in the middle. Germline-derived CDR1 and CDR2 are DFQATT and SNEGSKA (reference sequence). The CDR3 sequence is CSGVGPANQPQHF. The CDR3 DNA sequence: TGCAGTGGGGTCGGACCTGCTAATCAGCCCCAGCATTTT.

This clonotype was recorded many times. V usage is TRBV20-1 and J usage is TRBJ2-1, with D unclear. Germline V lookup: CDR1 DFQATT, CDR2 SNEGSKA (reference sequence). Between the trimmed V and J ends, which lost 3 bases and 0 bases, there was a span of 3 bases. CDR3 length: 12 residues. CDR3 sequence: CSASGSYNEQFF. The CDR3 bases are TGCAGTGCTAGCGGCTCCTACAATGAGCAGTTCTTC.

There are many counts of this clonotype. The gene calls are TRBV5-1 and TRBJ2-7; TRBD2 matches 13 bases. The germline gives CDR1 SGHRS, CDR2 YFSETQ. V shed 7 bases, J shed 0 bases, and the junction held 4 bases outside the gene matches. The CDR3 sequence is 15 residues long. The CDR3 reads CASRGLAGDSYEQYF. In DNA form, the CDR3 reads TGCGCCAGCCGTGGACTAGCGGGAGACTCCTACGAGCAGTACTTC.

The table lists this clonotype with many counts. The chain couples TRBV6-5 to TRBJ2-7; D is undetermined. V lost 0 bases and J lost 0, with 12 bases in between. Germline V CDR1 and CDR2: MNHEY, SVGAGI. The CDR3 contains 16 residues. CDR3 DNA: TGTGCCAGCAGTTACTCGCGCCCCGGTACCTCCTACGAGCAGTACTTC. It specifies CASSYSRPGTSYEQYF.

This clonotype was seen many times. This sequence joins TRBV19 and TRBJ2-1; 13 positions agree with TRBD2. With 5 bases clipped from V and 13 bases from J, the junction kept 8 bases outside the gene matches. Germline CDR1 is LNHDA and CDR2 is SQIVND (reference sequence). CDR3 length: 14 amino acids. The chain's CDR3 is CASSSPGTSGTQFF. CDR3 bases: TGTGCCAGTAGTTCGCCCGGGACTAGCGGGACACAGTTCTTC.

This clonotype appeared many times. This chain joins TRBV7-3 and TRBJ2-1; 12 bases agree with TRBD2. This CDR3 is 21 amino acids long. The germline V gene has CDR1 SGHTA and CDR2 FQGTGA. The V segment lost 1 base and the J segment 4 bases; nucleotides outside the gene matches: 17. The CDR3 here is CASSLRVTSGRLGRGYNEQFF. CDR3 DNA sequence: TGTGCCAGCAGCTTAAGGGTGACTAGCGGGAGATTGGGGAGGGGATACAATGAGCAGTTCTTC.

This clonotype has at least ten counts. The chain employs TRBV5-6 and TRBJ1-2, with 7 bases identical to TRBD1. The CDR3 totals 14 residues. Looked up from germline, CDR1 is SGHDT and CDR2 is YYEEEE. The ends lost 2 bases at V and 4 bases at J; junction bases unmatched: 5. In nucleotides, the CDR3 is TGTGCCAGCAGCTTAATACAGGGGTCCTATGGCTACACCTTC. It yields the protein CASSLIQGSYGYTF.

In its sample, this clonotype was seen a few times. The V and J genes are TRBV7-6 and TRBJ2-1; 7 nucleotides line up with TRBD2. The CDR3 covers 16 residues. V trimming: 1 base; J trimming: 6 bases; junction bases outside the gene matches: 9. Germline loops: CDR1 SGHVS, CDR2 FNYEAQ. The CDR3: CASSLGRERWGNEQFF. The CDR3 region has the DNA TGTGCCAGCAGCTTAGGGCGGGAGCGTTGGGGCAATGAGCAGTTCTTC.

This clonotype was seen at least ten times. The chain is built from TRBV18 and TRBJ2-7; D tentatively fits TRBD1 or TRBD2 (7 bases each). The CDR3 runs 12 residues. Trimming shortened V by 5 bases and J by 7 bases, and 12 bases separated the two germline ends. The germline V gene encodes CDR1 KGHSH and CDR2 LQKENI. CDR3 nucleotides: TGTGCCAGCTCAGCAGGGGGGGATGAGCAGTACTTC. It encodes CASSAGGDEQYF.

This clonotype was recorded at least ten times. The chain links TRBV5-1 to TRBJ2-3, with 9 bases lining up with TRBD2. The CDR3 runs to 17 residues. Losses at the gene ends were 1 base for V and 0 bases for J; bases not matched to a gene: 6. Germline CDR1 SGHRS, CDR2 YFSETQ. CDR3 residues: CASSLNPSGASTDTQYF. DNA of the CDR3: TGCGCCAGCAGCTTGAATCCTAGCGGGGCTAGCACAGATACGCAGTATTTT.

This clonotype has ten or more counts. The chain combines TRBV9 with TRBJ2-5; 12 bases fit TRBD2. The CDR3 is made up of 16 amino acids. The trim removed 2 bases at V and 4 bases at J, leaving 6 bases unmatched. Germline values: CDR1 SGDLS, CDR2 YYNGEE. The DNA for the CDR3 is TGTGCCAGCAGCGTCCTAGCGGGAGGGATCGGAGAGACCCAGTACTTC. Its protein is CASSVLAGGIGETQYF.

This clonotype was observed many times. The chain recombines TRBV7-2 with TRBJ2-1; 8 bases match TRBD2. The V gene's germline CDR1 is SGHTA and CDR2 FQGNSA. The CDR3 spans 14 residues. V lost 7 bases and J lost 7; bases outside the gene matches: 9. CDR3 in amino acids: CASTLAGGLNEQFF. The CDR3 coding sequence is TGTGCCAGCACCTTGGCGGGAGGCTTGAATGAGCAGTTCTTC.

The table lists this clonotype with many counts. The CDR3 nucleotides read TGCGCCAGCTGTGGACAGCCCCAGAACACCGGGGAGCTGTTTTTT. It is translated as CASCGQPQNTGELFF. This chain uses TRBV5-1 with TRBJ2-2; a weak D match, TRBD1 (6 bases). Trimming pared 7 bases from V and 1 base from J, leaving 14 bases between. From germline, CDR1 is SGHRS and CDR2 YFSETQ. The CDR3 sequence is 15 residues long. Using reference TRBV5-1 and TRBJ2-2 for the parts outside the CDR3, the full variable domain is KAGVTQTPRYLIKTRGQQVTLSCSPISGHRSVSWYQQTPGQGLQFLFEYFSETQRNKGNFPGRFSGRQFSNSRSEMNVSTLELGDSALYLCASCGQPQNTGELFFGEGSRLTVL.

This clonotype was found many times. The chain has TRBV10-2 and TRBJ2-5; TRBD2 matches at 12 bases. CDR3 size: 15 residues. V gave up 4 bases and J gave up 2 bases; unmatched junction bases: 2. Germline V gene data show CDR1 as WSHSY and CDR2 as SAAADI. Written as DNA, the CDR3 is TGCGCCAGCAGTGGCGGGACTAGCGGGCAAGAGACCCAGTACTTC. Residues: CASSGGTSGQETQYF.

This clonotype was detected many times. The genes are TRBV6-6 and TRBJ2-4; D ambiguous. The CDR3 length is 13 residues. The germline V gene has CDR1 MNHNY and CDR2 SVGAGI (reference sequence). Between the trimmed V and J ends, which lost 2 bases and 5 bases, there was a span of 7 bases. CDR3 in amino acids: CASSYPQENIQYF. The CDR3 bases are TGTGCCAGCAGTTACCCACAAGAAAACATTCAGTACTTC.

This clonotype was observed many times. The J gene is TRBJ1-1, the V gene TRBV6-1; D gene unclear. The germline CDR1 and CDR2 sequences are MNHNS and SASEGT. The CDR3 totals 15 residues. V was shortened by 2 bases and J by 1 base, with 11 bases between the two germline ends. DNA for the CDR3: TGTGCCAGCAGTGAATTTGACGGCCAGAACACTGAAGCTTTCTTT. Translation: CASSEFDGQNTEAFF.

This clonotype was seen at least ten times. The chain recombines TRBV5-1 with TRBJ1-2, with D tentatively TRBD1 (6 bases). This CDR3 contains 14 residues. Germline CDR1 is SGHRS and CDR2 is YFSETQ. V was pared by 0 bases and J by 4 bases, with 10 bases between. DNA of the CDR3: TGCGCCAGCAGCTTGGAGGGGGTCTCCTATGGCTACACCTTC. This gives the protein CASSLEGVSYGYTF.

This clonotype was recorded many times. The chain carries TRBV20-1 and TRBJ1-1; possibly TRBD1 for D (6 bases). The germline gives CDR1 DFQATT, CDR2 SNEGSKA (reference sequence). The CDR3 is 14 amino acids. V was clipped by 0 bases and J by 4 bases, with 12 bases between them. CDR3: CSARDSRGPTEAFF. CDR3 nucleotides: TGCAGTGCTAGAGATAGTCGGGGGCCCACTGAAGCTTTCTTT.